The 19 T cell receptor beta chains below were found in one sample sequenced in a study of T cells in women clearing cervical HPV infection. Some clones are missing from TCRdb's copy, which holds only in-frame ones; the method was immunoSEQ multiplex PCR. Listed are roughly 42,000 clones; less than 6% falls within the top ten. The sample comprised blood buffy coat. The receptors come from a woman aged 18-69 years with a cervical HPV16 infection that either progressed to CIN3+ or cleared (not recorded which).

About this clone: The sequence runs out 3 residues before the end of the CDR3; the remainder is reconstructed from the germline J gene. This chain uses TRBV19 with TRBJ1-6; 7 bases agree with TRBD1. V dropped 6 bases and J dropped 10; count of bases not matched to a gene: 3. Germline V gives CDR1 LNHDA, CDR2 SQIVND (reference sequence). The CDR3 runs to 12 residues. CDR3 DNA, as far as it was read: TGTGCCAGTAGGACAGGGAGCTCACCC. Its translation is CASRTGSSP. From start to end, the CDR3 is CASRTGSSPLHF.

With regard to this clone: The read stops 3 residues short of the end of the CDR3; the missing end is completed from the germline J gene. The chain links TRBV6-1 to TRBJ1-1, with D hard to call. The germline CDR1 and CDR2 sequences are MNHNS and SASEGT. The CDR3 is made up of 14 amino acids. The sequenced part of the CDR3 DNA is TGTGCCAGCAGTGAAGAATGGGCCCTCCTGGAA. It translates to CASSEEWALLE. The CDR3 in full is CASSEEWALLEAFF.

Notes on this clone: The read finishes 3 residues shy of the CDR3 end, and the germline J gene is used to complete it. The chain couples TRBV19 to TRBJ2-5; TRBD1 aligns across 7 bases. Germline CDR1 and CDR2: LNHDA and SQIVND (reference sequence). After removal of 5 bases from V and 7 bases from J, the junction contained 16 bases not matched to a gene. The CDR3 consists of 16 residues. CDR3 DNA (partial): TGTGCCAGTAGTTCTCTAGGGGGCGGCGGGCGAGGGACC. Residues: CASSSLGGGGRGT. The entire CDR3 sequence reads CASSSLGGGGRGTQYF.

As concerns this clone: The read gets to within 3 residues of the CDR3 end, and the germline J gene fills in the rest. V is TRBV2 and J is TRBJ1-1, with TRBD1 matching over 10 bases. Germline CDR1 reads SNHLY; CDR2 reads FYNNEI. V was pared by 5 bases and J by 4 bases, with 10 bases of the junction left unmatched. This CDR3 has 16 residues. CDR3: CASSPRTGGGSTEAFF. Incomplete CDR3 DNA: TGTGCCAGCAGTCCCCGGACAGGGGGTGGGAGCACTGAA.

Partial CDR3 DNA: TGTGCCAGCAGCCATTTGGTGACAGGCCCCCGAGAGACC. Translation gives CASSHLVTGPRET. The complete CDR3 reads CASSHLVTGPRETQYF. The J gene is TRBJ2-5, the V gene TRBV14, with a weak D call TRBD1 (6 bases). The read halts 3 residues ahead of the CDR3 end, with the missing end drawn from the germline J gene. The CDR3 covers 16 residues. Germline V lookup: CDR1 SGHDN, CDR2 FVKESK. The V gene lost 3 bases and the J gene lost 4 bases, with 18 bases spanning the gap.

About this clone itself: The read stops 3 residues short of the end of the CDR3; the missing end is completed from the germline J gene. The chain employs TRBV20-1 and TRBJ2-7; the D gene is possibly TRBD1 (7 bases). Deletions cut 1 base from V and 0 bases from J, with 13 bases between. Germline loops: CDR1 DFQATT, CDR2 SNEGSKA (reference sequence). This CDR3 comprises 15 residues. CDR3 region: CSARGQGGSSYEQYF. CDR3 bases read: TGCAGTGCTAGAGGTCAGGGGGGAAGCTCCTACGAG.

The CDR3 DNA, read in part, is TGTGCCAGCAGCGGGACTCTTCAGCCC. Translating gives CASSGTLQP. The entire CDR3 protein is CASSGTLQPQHF. The chain carries TRBV2 and TRBJ1-5; D possibly corresponds to TRBD1 (5 bases). Sequencing ends 3 residues short of the CDR3 end; the germline J gene provides the rest. Germline lookup yields CDR1 SNHLY and CDR2 FYNNEI. Deletions cut 6 bases from V and 6 bases from J, with 9 bases between. The CDR3 covers 12 residues.

Regarding this clone: The CDR3 end falls 3 residues outside the read, so it is completed with the germline J gene. The V gene is TRBV19, the J gene TRBJ2-3; TRBD1 matches 8 bases. Germline V CDR1 and CDR2: LNHDA, SQIVND (reference sequence). V was pared by 5 bases and J by 5 bases, with 9 bases of the junction left unmatched. The CDR3 runs 15 residues. CDR3 bases read: TGTGCCAGTAGTCCACAGGGGGGCCGGGGAGATACG. Protein sequence: CASSPQGGRGDT. Given in full, the CDR3 is CASSPQGGRGDTQYF.

About this clone itself: The CDR3 goes on 3 residues after the read ends, and that part is filled in from the germline J gene. The gene calls are TRBV19 and TRBJ2-1; 9 nucleotides match TRBD2. The CDR3 has 14 amino acids. CDR1 is LNHDA and CDR2 is SQIVND in the germline V gene (reference sequence). J lost 3 bases, V lost 6 bases, and 3 bases had no gene match. The CDR3 bases that were read are TGTGCCAGTAGGGTAGCGGGGGACTACAATGAG. Translating gives CASRVAGDYNE. The whole CDR3 sequence reads CASRVAGDYNEQFF.

As for this clone: The CDR3 end lies 3 residues beyond the end of the read and is filled in from the germline J gene. The V call is TRBV6-4, the J call TRBJ2-3, with TRBD2 matching over 7 bases. CDR1 and CDR2 (germline): MRHNA, SNTAGT. The CDR3 runs 15 residues. Trimming cost V 6 bases and J 0 bases; bases outside gene matches: 6. CDR3 protein: CASRPTGGSTDTQYF. CDR3 DNA, as far as it was read: TGTGCCAGCAGGCCTACCGGGGGGAGCACAGATACG.

Details on this clone: The CDR3 is cut off 3 residues early in the read; its end comes from the germline J gene. The chain has TRBV10-3 and TRBJ2-5, with 13 bases identical to TRBD2. The germline gives CDR1 ENHRY, CDR2 SYGVKD. The CDR3 spans 17 residues. Unmatched junction bases numbered 7, after V lost 4 bases and J lost 2 bases. CDR3 region: CAISGTSGGDVQETQYF. The sequenced CDR3 bases are TGTGCCATCAGTGGGACTAGCGGGGGAGATGTTCAAGAGACC.

Of note for this clone: Read coverage stops 3 residues before the CDR3 terminus; the germline J gene supplies the remainder. V is TRBV19 and J is TRBJ1-1; possibly TRBD1 for D (5 bases). The CDR3 consists of 13 residues. The V gene's germline CDR1 is LNHDA and CDR2 SQIVND (reference sequence). The ends were cut back, 10 bases at V and 2 bases at J, with 14 bases in the middle. The sequenced CDR3 bases are TGTGCCACCGGGGGGAACCTCAACACTGAA. This sequence encodes CATGGNLNTE. The whole CDR3 protein is CATGGNLNTEAFF.

Details on this clone: The read finishes 3 residues shy of the CDR3 end, and the germline J gene is used to complete it. The chain couples TRBV5-1 to TRBJ1-2, with TRBD1 matching over 7 bases. The CDR3 sequence is 17 residues long. Germline V CDR1 and CDR2: SGHRS, YFSETQ. CDR3 region: CASSPKDRLAAFGGYTF. The DNA read from the CDR3 is TGCGCCAGCAGCCCAAAGGACAGGTTGGCTGCCTTTGGGGGC.

Turning to this clone: The read falls 3 residues short of the CDR3 end, and the missing part is taken from the germline J gene. The rearrangement links TRBV29-1 to TRBJ1-2; 7 bases map to TRBD1. Germline loops: CDR1 SQVTM, CDR2 ANQGSEA. With 6 bases clipped from V and 0 bases from J, the junction kept 7 bases outside the gene matches. This CDR3 comprises 14 residues. This chain's CDR3 is CSVRTGLTNYGYTF. Partial CDR3 DNA: TGCAGCGTAAGGACAGGTCTGACTAACTATGGC.

As to this clone: The read gets to within 3 residues of the CDR3 end, and the germline J gene fills in the rest. This chain joins TRBV2 and TRBJ1-2, with 9 bases matching TRBD1. Germline V gene lookup returns CDR1 SNHLY and CDR2 FYNNEI. The CDR3 totals 13 residues. J lost 7 bases, V lost 5 bases, and 5 bases had no gene match. The CDR3 loop reads CASSRDRASGYTF. CDR3 DNA (partial): TGTGCCAGCAGTCGGGACAGGGCGAGTGGC.

Turning to this clone: The read terminates 3 residues before the CDR3 end, so the remaining end is supplied by the germline J gene. V gene TRBV9 combines with J gene TRBJ2-1; D not certain. V dropped 3 bases and J dropped 5 bases, with 6 bases sitting between them. The CDR3 spans 12 residues. Germline-derived CDR1 and CDR2 are SGDLS and YYNGEE. The CDR3 loop is CASSGQNNEQFF. The CDR3 bases that were read are TGTGCCAGCAGCGGGCAGAACAATGAG.

For this clone: The CDR3 extends 3 residues past the end of the read, so its final part is completed from the germline J gene. V is TRBV5-1 and J is TRBJ2-3; D might be TRBD1 (6 bases). Germline V gene sequence: CDR1 SGHRS, CDR2 YFSETQ. This CDR3 is 12 amino acids long. V gave up 5 bases and J gave up 5 bases, with 9 bases separating them. The DNA read from the CDR3 is TGCGCCAGCAGGGCAGGGGTAGATACG. Amino acid sequence: CASRAGVDT. The full CDR3 reads CASRAGVDTQYF.

Notes on this clone: The read ends 3 residues shy of where the CDR3 ends; the end is completed using the germline J gene. The rearrangement links TRBV5-6 to TRBJ1-2; 9 positions agree with TRBD1. With 3 bases clipped from V and 1 base from J, the junction kept 4 bases outside the gene matches. CDR1 and CDR2 from the germline V gene are SGHDT and YYEEEE. The CDR3 loop spans 15 amino acids. CDR3 DNA (partial): TGTGCCAGCAGCTACCTGACAGGGGGTAACTATGGC. This gives the protein CASSYLTGGNYG. From start to end, the CDR3 is CASSYLTGGNYGYTF.

With respect to this clone: The CDR3 end falls 3 residues outside the read, so it is completed with the germline J gene. The gene calls are TRBV19 and TRBJ2-7; 9 bases map to TRBD1. The V gene's germline CDR1 is LNHDA and CDR2 SQIVND (reference sequence). There are 15 residues in the CDR3. Unmatched junction bases numbered 12, after V lost 7 bases and J lost 5 bases. The CDR3 loop is CASKTTGTGKDEQYF. Incomplete CDR3 DNA: TGTGCCAGTAAGACTACCGGGACAGGGAAGGACGAG. Drawing the rest from reference TRBV19 and TRBJ2-7, the complete variable domain is DGGITQSPKYLFRKEGQNVTLSCEQNLNHDAMYWYRQDPGQGLRLIYYSQIVNDFQKGDIAEGYSVSREKKESFPLTVTSAQKNPTAFYLCASKTTGTGKDEQYFGPGTRLTVT.